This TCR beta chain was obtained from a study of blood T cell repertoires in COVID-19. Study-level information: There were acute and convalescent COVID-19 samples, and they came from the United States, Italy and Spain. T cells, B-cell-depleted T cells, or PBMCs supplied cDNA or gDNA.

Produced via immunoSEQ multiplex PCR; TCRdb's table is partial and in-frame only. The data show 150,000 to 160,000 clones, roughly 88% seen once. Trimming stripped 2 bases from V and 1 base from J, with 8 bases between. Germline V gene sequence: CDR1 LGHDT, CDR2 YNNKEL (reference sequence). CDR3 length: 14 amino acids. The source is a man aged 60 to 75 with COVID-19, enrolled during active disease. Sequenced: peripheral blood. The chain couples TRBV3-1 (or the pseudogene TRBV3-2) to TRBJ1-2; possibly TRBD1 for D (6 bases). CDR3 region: CASSQSRGNYGYTF. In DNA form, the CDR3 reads TGTGCCAGCAGCCAATCCAGGGGTAACTATGGCTACACCTTC.